The present T cell receptor (beta chain) was sequenced within a study of blood T cell repertoires in COVID-19. Method: immunoSEQ multiplex PCR; TCRdb's copy keeps in-frame clones and lacks some. The data show more than 300,000 clones, around 89% seen once. The trim removed 10 bases at V and 0 bases at J, leaving 10 bases unmatched. The CDR3 is 15 amino acids. Per germline, CDR1 MNHEY and CDR2 SMNVEV (reference sequence). The chain carries TRBV27 and TRBJ1-2; 8 nucleotides align to TRBD1. Sequenced input: peripheral blood. The receptor was derived from a woman in her thirties or forties with COVID-19, enrolled during active disease. Here the CDR3 reads CATNPGTGTNYGYTF. CDR3 in DNA: TGTGCCACCAACCCCGGGACAGGTACTAACTATGGCTACACCTTC.